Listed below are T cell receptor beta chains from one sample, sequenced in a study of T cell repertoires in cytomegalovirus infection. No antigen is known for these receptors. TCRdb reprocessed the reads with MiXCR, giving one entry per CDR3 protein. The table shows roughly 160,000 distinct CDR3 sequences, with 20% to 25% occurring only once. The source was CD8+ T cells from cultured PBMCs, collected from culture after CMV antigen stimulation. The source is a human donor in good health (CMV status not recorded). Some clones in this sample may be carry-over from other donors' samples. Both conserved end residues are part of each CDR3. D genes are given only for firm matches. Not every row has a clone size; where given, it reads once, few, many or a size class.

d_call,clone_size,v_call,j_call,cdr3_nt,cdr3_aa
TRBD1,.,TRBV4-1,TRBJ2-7,TGCGCCAGCAGCCAATCCGGGACAGGGGGCTACTACGAGCAGTACTTC,CASSQSGTGGYYEQYF
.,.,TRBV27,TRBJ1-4,TGTGCCAGCAGCCCCCGACACCCTTCAACTAATGAAAAACTGTTTTTT,CASSPRHPSTNEKLFF
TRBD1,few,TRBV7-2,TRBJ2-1,TGTGCCAGCAGCTTCAGTGACAGGGTTCAAAATGAGCAGTTCTTC,CASSFSDRVQNEQFF
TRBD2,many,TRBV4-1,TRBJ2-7,TGCGCCAGCAGCCCGCCGGGAGGTTACGAGCAGTACTTC,CASSPPGGYEQYF
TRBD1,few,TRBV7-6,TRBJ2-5,TGTGCCAGCAGCCCGACTGGAAAAGGGGGCGTAGAGACCCAGTACTTC,CASSPTGKGGVETQYF
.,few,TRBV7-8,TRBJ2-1,TGTGCCAGCAGCCGGGTCCTAGGAGAGAGCTCCTACAATGAGCAGTTCTTC,CASSRVLGESSYNEQFF
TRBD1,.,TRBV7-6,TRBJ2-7,TGTGCCAGCAGCTCTGGACAGGGGTCCTTCGAGCAGTACTTC,CASSSGQGSFEQYF
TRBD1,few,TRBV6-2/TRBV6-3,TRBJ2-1,TGTGCCAGCAGTTACTCCCGAGACAGGGACCACAATGAGCAGTTCTTC,CASSYSRDRDHNEQFF
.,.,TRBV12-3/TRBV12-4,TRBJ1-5,TGTGCCAGCACAGTCGGGGGTGGACAGCCCCAGCATTTT,CASTVGGGQPQHF
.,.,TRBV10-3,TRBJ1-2,TGTGCCATCAGTGAGTCGGGGGGAGCTAACTATGGCTACACCTTC,CAISESGGANYGYTF
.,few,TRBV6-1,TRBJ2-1,TGTGCCAGCAGTGAAGCGCTTCATGGGACTCACTCCTACAATGAGCAGTTCTTC,CASSEALHGTHSYNEQFF
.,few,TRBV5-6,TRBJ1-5,TGTGCCAGCAGCCCTGGGATCAATCAGCCCCAGCATTTT,CASSPGINQPQHF
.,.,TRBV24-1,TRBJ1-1,TGTGCCACCAGTGATGGGGGGACTGAAGCTTTCTTT,CATSDGGTEAFF
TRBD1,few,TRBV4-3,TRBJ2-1,TGCGCCAGCAGCCCGGGGACAGGCCCCTACAATGAGCAGTTCTTC,CASSPGTGPYNEQFF
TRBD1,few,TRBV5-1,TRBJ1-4,TGCGCCAGCAGCTCCGACAGGGGAGCAACTAATGAAAAACTGTTTTTT,CASSSDRGATNEKLFF
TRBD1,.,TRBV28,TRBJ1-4,TGTGCCAGCAGTTTCACCGGACAGGGGAAAGAAAAACTGTTTTTT,CASSFTGQGKEKLFF
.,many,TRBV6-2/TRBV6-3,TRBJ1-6,TGTGCCAGCAGTACCGGGTCACCCCTCCACTTT,CASSTGSPLHF
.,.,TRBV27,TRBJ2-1,TGTGCCAGCAGCGCTACAGGGAGCTCCTACAATGAGCAGTTCTTC,CASSATGSSYNEQFF
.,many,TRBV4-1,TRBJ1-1,TGCGCCAGCAGCCAAGATTGGGGTGGCACTGAAGCTTTCTTT,CASSQDWGGTEAFF
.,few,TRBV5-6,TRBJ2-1,TGTGCCAGCTCAGAGATGACAGGATACAATGAGCAGTTCTTC,CASSEMTGYNEQFF
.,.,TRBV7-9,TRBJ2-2,TGTGCCAGCAGCCACCGGGACTTCTCGAACACCGGGGAGCTGTTTTTT,CASSHRDFSNTGELFF
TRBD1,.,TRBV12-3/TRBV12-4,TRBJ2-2,TGTGCCAGCAGTCATGACCTCCCGGGACAGACCGAAAACACCGGGGAGCTGTTTTTT,CASSHDLPGQTENTGELFF
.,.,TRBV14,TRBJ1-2,TGTGCCAGCAGCCAAGATCCGAGGGACGGCTACACCTTC,CASSQDPRDGYTF
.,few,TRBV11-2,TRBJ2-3,TGTGCCAGCAGCTTGGCGCCAGATCGCACAGATACGCAGTATTTT,CASSLAPDRTDTQYF
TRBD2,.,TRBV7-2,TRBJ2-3,TGTGCCAGCAGCTTAGTACTAGCGCTCCCAGATACGCAGTATTTT,CASSLVLALPDTQYF
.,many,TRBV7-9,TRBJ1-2,TGTGCCAGCAGCTTAGTAGGGGGAGACTTGGACTATGGCTACACCTTC,CASSLVGGDLDYGYTF
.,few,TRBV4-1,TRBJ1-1,TGCGCCAGCAGCCTGGCCAGCAGAACGACAACTGAAGCTTTCTTT,CASSLASRTTTEAFF
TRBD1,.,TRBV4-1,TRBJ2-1,TGCGCCAGCAGTCCATCGGGACAGGGAATCAATGAGCAGTTCTTC,CASSPSGQGINEQFF